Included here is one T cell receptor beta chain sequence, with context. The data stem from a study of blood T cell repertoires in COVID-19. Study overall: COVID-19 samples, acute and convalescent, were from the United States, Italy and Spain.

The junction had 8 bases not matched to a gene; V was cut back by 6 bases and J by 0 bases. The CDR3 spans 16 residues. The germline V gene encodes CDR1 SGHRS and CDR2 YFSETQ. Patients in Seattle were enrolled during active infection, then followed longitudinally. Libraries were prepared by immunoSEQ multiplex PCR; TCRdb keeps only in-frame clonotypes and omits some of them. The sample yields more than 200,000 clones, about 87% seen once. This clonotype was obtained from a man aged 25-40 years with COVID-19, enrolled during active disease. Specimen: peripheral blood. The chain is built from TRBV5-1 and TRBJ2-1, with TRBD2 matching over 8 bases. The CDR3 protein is CASNYLAGSSYNEQFF. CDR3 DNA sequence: TGCGCCAGCAACTACCTAGCGGGCAGCTCCTACAATGAGCAGTTCTTC.